One and the same sample provided the 25 T cell receptor beta chains below, sequenced in a study of cytomegalovirus exposure and HLA in healthy donors. The PCR was carried out with 60 Vbeta primers and 13 Jbeta primers. TCRdb keeps only in-frame clones here, not all; method: immunoSEQ multiplex PCR. The data hold 95,000 to 150,000 clones, with about 78% observed a single time. Sequenced input: PBMCs. The receptors here all came from a middle-aged woman in good health and CMV-seropositive.

The chain combines TRBV2 with TRBJ2-7; possibly TRBD2 for D (5 bases). The CDR3 has 14 residues. Per germline, CDR1 SNHLY and CDR2 FYNNEI. The V end lost 8 bases, the J end lost 3 bases, and 17 bases lay between the germline ends. CDR3 in amino acids: CASRAHGGSYEQYF. The DNA for the CDR3 is TGTGCCAGCCGTGCCCACGGAGGTAGCTACGAGCAGTACTTC.

V is TRBV5-8 and J is TRBJ2-1; D may be TRBD2 (7 bases). Looked up from germline, CDR1 is SGHTS and CDR2 is YDEGEE. V dropped 3 bases and J dropped 3 bases, with 19 bases sitting between them. CDR3 size: 17 residues. This chain's CDR3 is CASSYWRGPYIYNEQFF. The DNA for the CDR3 is TGTGCCAGCAGCTACTGGCGGGGGCCGTATATCTACAATGAGCAGTTCTTC.

This clone was seen only once. V and J are TRBV18 and TRBJ2-3; D unclear. The germline V gene encodes CDR1 KGHSH and CDR2 LQKENI. This CDR3 spans 16 amino acids. The V end was cut by 1 base, the J end by 2 bases, with 13 bases between. This CDR3 is CASSPHSPDSTDTQYF. DNA of the CDR3: TGTGCCAGCTCACCACATTCGCCTGACTCCACAGATACGCAGTATTTT.

The V call is TRBV11-2, the J call TRBJ1-2; maybe TRBD1 (5 bases). The CDR3 runs 14 residues. Per germline, CDR1 SGHAT and CDR2 FQNNGV. V was trimmed by 3 bases and J by 5 bases, leaving 13 bases between them. CDR3 in DNA: TGTGCCAGCAGCTTGATGCCTGGGGGGTATGGCTACACCTTC. Its protein product is CASSLMPGGYGYTF.

The chain links TRBV5-1 to TRBJ2-7; D not resolved. The CDR3 is 12 amino acids. Trimming pared 0 bases from V and 8 bases from J, leaving 9 bases between. The V gene's germline CDR1 is SGHRS and CDR2 YFSETQ. The CDR3 DNA follows: TGCGCCAGCAGCTTGGGACACCCCAAGCAGTACTTC. It yields the protein CASSLGHPKQYF.

The chain has TRBV18 and TRBJ1-5; a possible D gene is TRBD1 (6 bases). This CDR3 region has 15 residues. Looked up from germline, CDR1 is KGHSH and CDR2 is LQKENI. V lost 2 bases to trimming and J lost 5 bases, with 13 bases between them. CDR3 DNA: TGTGCCAGCTCACCAGTTAAGACAGGCTATCAGCCCCAGCATTTT. Residues: CASSPVKTGYQPQHF.

With regard to this clone: Other nucleotide sequences in the sample specify the same CDR3. The CDR3 here is CASRRRGRIHEQYF. The CDR3 DNA reads as TGTGCCAGCAGAAGGAGGGGACGGATACACGAGCAGTACTTC. This chain joins TRBV2 and TRBJ2-7; tentative D call: TRBD2 (6 bases). The CDR3 length is 14 residues. Germline values: CDR1 SNHLY, CDR2 FYNNEI. V was pared by 6 bases and J by 5 bases, with 17 bases between. Using reference TRBV2 and TRBJ2-7 for the parts outside the CDR3, the full variable domain is EPEVTQTPSHQVTQMGQEVILRCVPISNHLYFYWYRQILGQKVEFLVSFYNNEISEKSEIFDDQFSVERPDGSNFTLKIRSTKLEDSAMYFCASRRRGRIHEQYFGPGTRLTVT.

This clone appeared a few times. The chain joins TRBV10-2 to TRBJ1-1, with D uncertain. V was shortened by 6 bases and J by 1 base, with 15 bases between the two germline ends. Per the germline V gene, CDR1 is WSHSY and CDR2 is SAAADI. The CDR3 loop spans 15 amino acids. The CDR3 sequence is CASSGLPQANTEAFF. As DNA, the CDR3 is TGCGCCAGCAGCGGACTGCCTCAGGCGAACACTGAAGCTTTCTTT.

This clone was counted only a few times. This chain connects TRBV7-2 to TRBJ2-7; 7 bases map to TRBD1. The germline V gene has CDR1 SGHTA and CDR2 FQGNSA. V lost 4 bases and J lost 0; bases outside the gene matches: 6. This CDR3 comprises 15 residues. CDR3 coding DNA: TGTGCCAGCAGCTCGGGACAGCAATTCTCCTACGAGCAGTACTTC. Translation: CASSSGQQFSYEQYF.

This clone came up a few times. The rearrangement uses TRBV2 and TRBJ2-5, with a possible D match to TRBD1 (5 bases). The CDR3 has 15 amino acids. Germline V gene data show CDR1 as SNHLY and CDR2 as FYNNEI. The germline V and J ends were trimmed by 4 bases and 2 bases, with 14 bases remaining between them. The CDR3 DNA reads TGTGCCAGCAGTGTTCAGGCCAGGGTACAAGAGACCCAGTACTTC. Its translation: CASSVQARVQETQYF.

The chain is built from TRBV29-1 and TRBJ2-5, with a possible D match to TRBD1 (5 bases). The length of the CDR3 is 12 residues. The V gene's germline CDR1 is SQVTM and CDR2 ANQGSEA. V was shortened by 3 bases and J by 5 bases, with 10 bases between the two germline ends. CDR3 in DNA: TGCAGCGTTGAGACACAGGTGGAGACCCAGTACTTC. This codes for CSVETQVETQYF.

The chain combines TRBV27 with TRBJ2-7, with 12 positions matching TRBD2. J was trimmed by 0 bases and V by 5 bases; bases with no gene match: 11. CDR1 and CDR2 from the germline V gene are MNHEY and SMNVEV (reference sequence). CDR3 size: 18 residues. The CDR3 is CASSPRTSGAFSSYEQYF. DNA for the CDR3: TGTGCCAGCAGTCCCCGGACTAGCGGGGCCTTTAGCTCCTACGAGCAGTACTTC.

The chain is built from TRBV5-1 and TRBJ2-5; no clear D gene. This CDR3 is built from 13 residues. Germline CDR1 and CDR2: SGHRS and YFSETQ. V was shortened by 2 bases and J by 2 bases, with 7 bases between the two germline ends. The CDR3, as DNA: TGCGCCAGCAGCTTTGAGAGTCAAGAGACCCAGTACTTC. Translation gives CASSFESQETQYF.

This clone was counted once. The chain uses TRBV27 and TRBJ1-1; D not certain. The CDR3 length is 14 residues. Trimming pared 8 bases from V and 4 bases from J, leaving 17 bases between. The germline V gene has CDR1 MNHEY and CDR2 SMNVEV (reference sequence). The CDR3 reads CASRILLGVTEAFF. CDR3 in DNA: TGTGCCAGCCGAATCCTCTTAGGAGTCACTGAAGCTTTCTTT.

This clone was seen only a few times. This chain's CDR3 is CATELAEGIEQYF. As DNA, the CDR3 is TGTGCCACCGAACTAGCGGAGGGCATCGAGCAGTACTTC. The V gene is TRBV2, the J gene TRBJ2-7; 8 bases align to TRBD2. The V gene's germline CDR1 is SNHLY and CDR2 FYNNEI. This CDR3 is 13 amino acids long. The V and J ends lost 10 bases and 6 bases, in that order; junction bases with no gene match: 11.

This CDR3 is CASSLTRLAGTGELFF. CDR3 nucleotides: TGTGCCAGCAGTTTAACGCGACTAGCGGGCACCGGGGAGCTGTTTTTT. This chain uses TRBV28 with TRBJ2-2, with 10 bases lining up with TRBD2. The ends lost 2 bases at V and 4 bases at J; junction bases unmatched: 4. The CDR3 loop spans 16 amino acids. CDR1 and CDR2 from the germline V gene are MDHEN and SYDVKM.

The chain combines TRBV29-1 with TRBJ2-7; no firm D call. The CDR3 runs 13 residues. V gave up 5 bases and J gave up 3 bases, with 14 bases separating them. Germline V lookup: CDR1 SQVTM, CDR2 ANQGSEA. This CDR3 reads CSVIDTANYEQYF. The CDR3 coding sequence is TGCAGCGTTATCGACACCGCCAACTACGAGCAGTACTTC.

This chain joins TRBV28 and TRBJ1-3, with no clear D. The ends were cut back, 5 bases at V and 4 bases at J, with 9 bases in the middle. Germline lookup yields CDR1 MDHEN and CDR2 SYDVKM. The CDR3 loop spans 13 amino acids. The CDR3 DNA is TGTGCCAGCAGTCCTCCCCGGGGAAACACCATATATTTT. Translated, it gives CASSPPRGNTIYF.

The CDR3 reads CASSSHPGTQTEAFF. The CDR3 nucleotides read TGCGCCAGCAGCTCACATCCGGGAACGCAAACTGAAGCTTTCTTT. V is TRBV5-1 and J is TRBJ1-1; D not resolved. CDR1 SGHRS and CDR2 YFSETQ come from the germline V gene. The CDR3 has 15 residues. V lost 3 bases to trimming and J lost 5 bases, with 17 bases between them.

The CDR3 sequence: CASSVGGMNTEAFF. In DNA form, the CDR3 reads TGTGCCAGCAGCGTAGGCGGAATGAACACTGAAGCTTTCTTT. The chain carries TRBV9 and TRBJ1-1; no clear D gene. CDR1 is SGDLS, CDR2 YYNGEE, per germline. This CDR3 spans 14 amino acids. V dropped 0 bases and J dropped 0 bases, with 6 bases sitting between them.

The rearrangement joins TRBV2 to TRBJ1-1; D remains ambiguous. Deletions cut 4 bases from V and 6 bases from J, with 3 bases between. Germline CDR1 SNHLY, CDR2 FYNNEI. This CDR3 is 10 amino acids long. The CDR3 DNA sequence: TGTGCCAGCAGTGGCGCTGAAGCTTTCTTT. This translates into CASSGAEAFF.

This clone was recorded only once. The CDR3 protein is CASSLPGGDGYTF. As DNA, the CDR3 is TGTGCCAGCAGCTTACCAGGGGGCGATGGCTACACCTTC. J is TRBJ1-2 and V is TRBV7-9; 8 nucleotides align to TRBD1. With V trimmed by 2 bases and J by 6 bases, 2 bases remained unmatched. The CDR3 totals 13 residues. The germline CDR1 and CDR2 sequences are SEHNR and FQNEAQ (reference sequence).

J is TRBJ2-5 and V is TRBV5-1; 14 nucleotides line up with TRBD2. Looked up from germline, CDR1 is SGHRS and CDR2 is YFSETQ. The CDR3 is 15 residues long. Trimming at V came to 4 bases and at J to 2 bases, leaving 1 base not matched to a gene. In DNA, the CDR3 is TGCGCCAGCAGCAGGACTAGCGGGGGGCAAGAGACCCAGTACTTC. This encodes CASSRTSGGQETQYF.

This clone was seen only once. The chain is built from TRBV2 and TRBJ2-4; 8 nucleotides match TRBD1. With 2 bases clipped from V and 7 bases from J, the junction kept 4 bases outside the gene matches. The CDR3 extends over 14 amino acids. Per the germline V gene, CDR1 is SNHLY and CDR2 is FYNNEI. Here the CDR3 reads CASSERRGLNIQYF. The CDR3 DNA reads TGTGCCAGCAGTGAACGCAGGGGGCTGAACATTCAGTACTTC.

The chain carries TRBV7-8 and TRBJ2-7, with 8 bases lining up with TRBD2. This CDR3 is 13 amino acids long. V trimming: 4 bases; J trimming: 5 bases; junction bases outside the gene matches: 4. The V gene's germline CDR1 is SGHVS and CDR2 FQNEAQ. The CDR3 sequence: CASSYSGVNEQYF. Here the CDR3 DNA reads TGTGCCAGCAGCTATAGCGGGGTGAACGAGCAGTACTTC.